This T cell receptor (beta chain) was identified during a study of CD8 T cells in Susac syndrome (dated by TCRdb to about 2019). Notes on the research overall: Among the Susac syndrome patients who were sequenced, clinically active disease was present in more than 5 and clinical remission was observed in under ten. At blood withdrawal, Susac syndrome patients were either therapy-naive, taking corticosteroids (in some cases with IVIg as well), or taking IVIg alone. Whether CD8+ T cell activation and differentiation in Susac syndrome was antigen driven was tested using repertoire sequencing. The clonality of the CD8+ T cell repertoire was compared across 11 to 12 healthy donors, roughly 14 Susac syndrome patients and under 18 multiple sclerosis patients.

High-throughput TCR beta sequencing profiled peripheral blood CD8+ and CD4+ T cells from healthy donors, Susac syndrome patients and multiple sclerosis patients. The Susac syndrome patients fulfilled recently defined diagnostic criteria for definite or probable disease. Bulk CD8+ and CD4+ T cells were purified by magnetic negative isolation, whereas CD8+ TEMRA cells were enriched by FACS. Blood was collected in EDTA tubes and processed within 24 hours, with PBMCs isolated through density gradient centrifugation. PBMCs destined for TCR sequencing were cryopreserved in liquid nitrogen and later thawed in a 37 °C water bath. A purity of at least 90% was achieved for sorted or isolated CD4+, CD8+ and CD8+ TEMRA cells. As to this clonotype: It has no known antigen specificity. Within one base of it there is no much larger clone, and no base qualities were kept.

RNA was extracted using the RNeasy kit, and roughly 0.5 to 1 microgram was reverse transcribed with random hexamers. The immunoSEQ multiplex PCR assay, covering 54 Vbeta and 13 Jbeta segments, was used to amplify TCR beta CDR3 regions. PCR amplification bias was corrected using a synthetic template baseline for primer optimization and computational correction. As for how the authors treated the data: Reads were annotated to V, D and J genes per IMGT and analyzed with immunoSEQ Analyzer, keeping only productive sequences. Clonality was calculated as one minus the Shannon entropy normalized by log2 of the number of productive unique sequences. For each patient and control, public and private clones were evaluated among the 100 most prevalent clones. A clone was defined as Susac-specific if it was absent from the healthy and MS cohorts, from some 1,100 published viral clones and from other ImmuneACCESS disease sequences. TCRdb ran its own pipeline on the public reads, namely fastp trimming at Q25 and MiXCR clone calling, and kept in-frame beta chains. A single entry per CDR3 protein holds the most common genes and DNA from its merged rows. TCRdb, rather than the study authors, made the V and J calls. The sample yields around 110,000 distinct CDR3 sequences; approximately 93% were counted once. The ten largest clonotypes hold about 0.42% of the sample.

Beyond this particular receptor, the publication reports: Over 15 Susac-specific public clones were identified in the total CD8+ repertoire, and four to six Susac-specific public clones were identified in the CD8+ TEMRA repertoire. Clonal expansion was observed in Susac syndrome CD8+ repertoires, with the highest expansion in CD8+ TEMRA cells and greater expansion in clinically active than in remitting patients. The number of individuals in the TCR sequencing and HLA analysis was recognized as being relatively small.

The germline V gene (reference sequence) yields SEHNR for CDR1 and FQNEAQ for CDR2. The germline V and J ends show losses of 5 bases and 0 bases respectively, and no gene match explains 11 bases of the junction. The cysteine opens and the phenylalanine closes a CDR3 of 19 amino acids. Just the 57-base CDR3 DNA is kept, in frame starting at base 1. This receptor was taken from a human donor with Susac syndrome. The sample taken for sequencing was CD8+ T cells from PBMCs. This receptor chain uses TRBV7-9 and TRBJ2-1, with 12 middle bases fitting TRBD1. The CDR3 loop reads CASSGLGQGARTSYNEQFF. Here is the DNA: TGTGCCAGCAGCGGTCTGGGACAGGGGGCGCGCACCTCCTACAATGAGCAGTTCTTC. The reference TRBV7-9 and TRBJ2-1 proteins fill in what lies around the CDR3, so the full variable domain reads DTGVSQNPRHKITKRGQNVTFRCDPISEHNRLYWYRQTLGQGPEFLTYFQNEAQLEKSRLLSDRFSAERPKGSFSTLEIQRTEQGDSAMYLCASSGLGQGARTSYNEQFFGPGTRLTVL.